These 3 T cell receptor beta chains originate from one sample sequenced in a study of T-cell reconstitution after alpha-beta-depleted transplantation in children. It was with unique molecular identifiers that the TCRbeta library was prepared. TCRdb fed the PCR reads into MiXCR, producing one record per CDR3 protein. This table has 73,000 or so distinct CDR3 sequences, roughly 4.5% appearing once. The specimen comprised PBMCs, mostly from graft donor cells, sampled 180 days after TCRalphabeta/CD19-depleted stem cell transplant. Source of these receptors: a boy less than two years old who had a stem cell transplant for acute myeloid leukemia, so the T cells may come from the graft donor.

The gene calls are TRBV3-1 and TRBJ2-1, with 8 positions matching TRBD1. Germline trimming cut 11 bases from V and 8 bases from J; bases unmatched to any gene: 23. Germline-derived CDR1 and CDR2 are LGHDT and YNNKEL (reference sequence). This CDR3 contains 17 residues. The CDR3 spells CASSQHLGDRPLHEQFF. DNA for the CDR3: TGTGCCTCCTCCCAACATTTGGGGGACAGGCCACTCCATGAGCAGTTCTTC.

This clonotype appeared many times. The chain employs TRBV29-1 and TRBJ2-1; 7 positions agree with TRBD1. V trimming: 6 bases; J trimming: 0 bases; junction bases outside the gene matches: 5. Per the germline V gene, CDR1 is SQVTM and CDR2 is ANQGSEA. The CDR3 is 14 residues long. The CDR3 protein is CSVQGVGSYNEQFF. DNA of the CDR3: TGCAGCGTGCAGGGGGTAGGCTCCTACAATGAGCAGTTCTTC.

This clonotype has at least ten counts. The chain links TRBV3-1 to TRBJ2-7; 9 positions match TRBD1. The germline CDR1 and CDR2 sequences are LGHDT and YNNKEL (reference sequence). Unmatched junction bases numbered 3, after V lost 1 base and J lost 5 bases. The CDR3 runs 14 residues. In nucleotides, the CDR3 is TGTGCCAGCAGCCAAGGGACAGGGGCAAACGAGCAGTACGTC. Amino acids: CASSQGTGANEQYV.